The 23 T cell receptor beta chains in this list originate from one sample, sequenced in a study of graft-versus-host responses after intestinal transplantation. The repertoire was sequenced with immunoSEQ multiplex PCR; TCRdb's copy has only in-frame clones and lacks some. Among tens of thousands of clones, roughly 90% were seen once, and the ten largest hold approximately 0.7%. Source: PBMCs, taken 98 days after intestinal transplantation. The receptors were gathered from a human patient who received an intestinal transplant, so some T cells may come from the graft donor.

The rearrangement joins TRBV11-2 to TRBJ2-3, with D hard to call. CDR3 length equals 12 residues. The germline V gene encodes CDR1 SGHAT and CDR2 FQNNGV. The V gene lost 2 bases and the J gene lost 5 bases, with 5 bases spanning the gap. Here the CDR3 reads CASSLRVDTQYF. In DNA form, the CDR3 reads TGTGCCAGCAGCTTACGGGTAGATACGCAGTATTTT.

V usage is TRBV5-4 and J usage is TRBJ1-2; a possible D gene is TRBD1 (5 bases). This CDR3 region has 14 residues. V was shortened by 4 bases and J by 8 bases, with 18 bases between the two germline ends. From germline, CDR1 is SGHNT and CDR2 YYREEE (reference sequence). CDR3 protein: CASSVLSGAEGYTF. In nucleotides, the CDR3 is TGTGCCAGCAGCGTACTTTCTGGGGCGGAAGGCTACACCTTC.

The chain has TRBV28 and TRBJ2-1, with 9 nucleotides matching TRBD2. Trimming removed 3 bases from V and 8 bases from J; junction bases left unmatched: 20. This CDR3 has 19 residues. Germline-derived CDR1 and CDR2 are MDHEN and SYDVKM. The CDR3 region is CASSFGRLAGKGDQHEQFF. The CDR3 nucleotides read TGTGCCAGCAGTTTCGGTCGGCTAGCGGGAAAGGGGGACCAGCATGAGCAGTTCTTC.

The chain recombines TRBV11-3 with TRBJ2-3; the D gene is possibly TRBD2 (6 bases). Trimming left V 5 bases short and J 2 bases short, with 14 bases between. The germline V gene encodes CDR1 SGHNT and CDR2 YENEEA. This CDR3 region has 15 residues. The CDR3 is CASSPEAGNTDTQYF. The CDR3 bases are TGTGCCAGCAGCCCGGAGGCGGGGAACACAGATACGCAGTATTTT.

The chain is built from TRBV7-2 and TRBJ2-7, with 12 bases that match TRBD2. Trimming at V came to 2 bases and at J to 1 base, leaving 6 bases not matched to a gene. In germline, CDR1 is SGHTA, CDR2 FQGNSA. The CDR3 is 17 amino acids. CDR3 coding DNA: TGTGCCAGCAGCTTAAGACACGGGACTAGCGGGTCCTACGAGCAGTACTTC. It yields the protein CASSLRHGTSGSYEQYF.

The V and J genes are TRBV9 and TRBJ2-3, with 12 bases identical to TRBD2. This CDR3 spans 17 amino acids. The V gene's germline CDR1 is SGDLS and CDR2 YYNGEE. Trimming cost V 3 bases and J 4 bases; bases outside gene matches: 9. The DNA of the CDR3 is TGTGCCAGCAGCGCAAGCGGGACTAGCGGGTTCGCAGATACGCAGTATTTT. Translating gives CASSASGTSGFADTQYF.

The chain joins TRBV5-1 to TRBJ2-2, with D unclear. The CDR3 length is 14 residues. V lost 0 bases to trimming and J lost 7 bases, with 10 bases between them. The germline V gene encodes CDR1 SGHRS and CDR2 YFSETQ. This chain's CDR3 is CASSLEWRGGELFF. The CDR3 DNA follows: TGCGCCAGCAGCTTGGAATGGAGAGGCGGGGAGCTGTTTTTT.

The J gene is TRBJ2-7, the V gene TRBV2; 9 positions agree with TRBD2. The germline gives CDR1 SNHLY, CDR2 FYNNEI. Trimming cost V 6 bases and J 6 bases; bases outside gene matches: 12. CDR3 length: 15 residues. CDR3 sequence (DNA): TGTGCCAGCAGGGGTATAGCGGGAGAACTAGGCGAGCAGTACTTC. Residues: CASRGIAGELGEQYF.

The chain joins TRBV11-2 to TRBJ2-5; tentative D call: TRBD2 (5 bases). The V end lost 5 bases, the J end lost 5 bases, and 15 bases lay between the germline ends. This CDR3 contains 14 residues. Germline V CDR1 and CDR2: SGHAT, FQNNGV. Written as DNA, the CDR3 is TGTGCCAGCAGCCCCCGGGATAGCTGGGAGACCCAGTACTTC. Protein product: CASSPRDSWETQYF.

This rearrangement joins TRBV28 to TRBJ1-2, with no clear D. This CDR3 spans 10 amino acids. The V gene's germline CDR1 is MDHEN and CDR2 SYDVKM. The DNA for the CDR3 is TGTGCGGCCTGGGAATATGGCTACACCTTC. This codes for CAAWEYGYTF.

The rearrangement links TRBV29-1 to TRBJ2-1; D is perhaps TRBD2 (7 bases). Trimming left V 7 bases short and J 5 bases short, with 18 bases between. This CDR3 comprises 14 residues. Germline lookup yields CDR1 SQVTM and CDR2 ANQGSEA. The CDR3 sequence: CSAGGGGTHNEQFF. CDR3 DNA: TGCAGCGCCGGGGGCGGGGGAACCCACAATGAGCAGTTCTTC.

The genes are TRBV7-3 and TRBJ1-3, with 10 bases matching TRBD1. The germline CDR1 and CDR2 sequences are SGHTA and FQGTGA. V lost 3 bases and J lost 4; bases outside the gene matches: 6. The length of the CDR3 is 16 residues. The CDR3 is CASSLGGTGAGNTIYF. The CDR3 DNA reads as TGTGCCAGCAGCTTGGGCGGGACAGGGGCCGGAAACACCATATATTTT.

Here the CDR3 reads CASSTPGQTYNEQFF. DNA for the CDR3: TGTGCCAGCAGCACTCCGGGACAGACTTACAATGAGCAGTTCTTC. V usage is TRBV13 and J usage is TRBJ2-1, with 7 nucleotides matching TRBD1. V shed 5 bases, J shed 4 bases, and the junction held 8 bases outside the gene matches. CDR1 and CDR2 from the germline V gene are PRHDT and FYEKMQ (reference sequence). The CDR3 is 15 amino acids.

This clone was observed a single time. The CDR3 sequence is CASGLTNRQETQYF. In DNA form, the CDR3 reads TGTGCTAGTGGTTTAACCAACAGACAAGAGACCCAGTACTTC. The chain carries TRBV12-5 and TRBJ2-5; D ambiguous. The germline V gene has CDR1 LGHNT and CDR2 FRNRAP. V dropped 3 bases and J dropped 2 bases, with 10 bases sitting between them. The CDR3 spans 14 residues. Full variable domain (rest looked up from reference TRBV12-5 and TRBJ2-5): DARVTQTPRHKVTEMGQEVTMRCQPILGHNTVFWYRQTMMQGLELLAYFRNRAPLDDSGMPKDRFSAEMPDATLATLKIQPSEPRDSAVYFCASGLTNRQETQYFGPGTRLLVL.

This chain links TRBV5-1 with TRBJ1-1; the D is unclear. V lost 5 bases to trimming and J lost 5 bases, with 10 bases between them. There are 12 residues in the CDR3. Germline V CDR1 and CDR2: SGHRS, YFSETQ. The CDR3, as DNA: TGCGCCAGCAGTTACTCAGGAACTGAAGCTTTCTTT. This gives the protein CASSYSGTEAFF.

This chain joins TRBV15 and TRBJ2-3, with TRBD1 matching over 10 bases. This CDR3 contains 17 residues. Trimming cost V 5 bases and J 5 bases; bases outside gene matches: 13. The V gene's germline CDR1 is LNHNV and CDR2 YYDKDF (reference sequence). CDR3 protein: CATSPGQGNPGIDTQYF. DNA for the CDR3: TGTGCCACCAGCCCGGGACAGGGGAACCCGGGGATAGATACGCAGTATTTT. The variable domain in full, with the rest retrieved from reference TRBV15 and TRBJ2-3, is DAMVIQNPRYQVTQFGKPVTLSCSQTLNHNVMYWYQQKSSQAPKLLFHYYDKDFNNEADTPDNFQSRRPNTSFCFLDIRSPGLGDTAMYLCATSPGQGNPGIDTQYFGPGTRLTVL.

V usage is TRBV4-1 and J usage is TRBJ2-7; perhaps TRBD1 as D (5 bases). Trimming stripped 0 bases from V and 4 bases from J, with 13 bases between. Germline-derived CDR1 and CDR2 are MGHRA and YSYEKL. The CDR3 length is 15 residues. The CDR3 region is CASSQDLRGRYEQYF. CDR3 DNA: TGCGCCAGCAGCCAAGATTTAAGGGGCCGGTACGAGCAGTACTTC.

Only one count was recorded for this clone. The CDR3, as DNA: TGTGCCAGCAGCTTGTGGCTAGCGGGGGGGCCGGGCTACGAGCAGTACTTC. Its protein product is CASSLWLAGGPGYEQYF. This chain connects TRBV5-6 to TRBJ2-7, with 12 bases lining up with TRBD2. This CDR3 region has 17 residues. Germline lookup yields CDR1 SGHDT and CDR2 YYEEEE. After removal of 1 base from V and 3 bases from J, the junction contained 8 bases not matched to a gene.

The V gene is TRBV7-9, the J gene TRBJ1-1; no reliable D call. Germline V gene sequence: CDR1 SEHNR, CDR2 FQNEAQ (reference sequence). The V end was cut by 5 bases, the J end by 3 bases, with 13 bases between. This CDR3 comprises 14 residues. The CDR3 here is CASSPRARYTEAFF. CDR3 sequence (DNA): TGTGCCAGCAGCCCCCGAGCTCGCTACACTGAAGCTTTCTTT.

The sample holds a few counts of this clone. The chain combines TRBV4-1 with TRBJ2-7; D possibly uses TRBD1 or TRBD2 (5 bases each). The CDR3 contains 14 residues. Trimming left V 3 bases short and J 4 bases short, with 13 bases between. Germline CDR1 MGHRA, CDR2 YSYEKL. CDR3: CASSQSRDLYEQYF. Here the CDR3 DNA reads TGCGCCAGCAGCCAGTCCCGGGACCTGTACGAGCAGTACTTC.

This clone was counted between two and nine times. The V gene is TRBV6-1, the J gene TRBJ1-5; D unclear. The germline CDR1 and CDR2 sequences are MNHNS and SASEGT. CDR3 length: 13 amino acids. V lost 7 bases to trimming and J lost 1 base, with 8 bases between them. DNA of the CDR3: TGTGCCAGCACGCTTGACAGCAATCAGCCCCAGCATTTT. This codes for CASTLDSNQPQHF.

The J gene is TRBJ1-3, the V gene TRBV2; tentatively, D is TRBD1 (6 bases). Per germline, CDR1 SNHLY and CDR2 FYNNEI. V lost 4 bases and J lost 8, with 21 bases in between. The CDR3 is 16 amino acids. CDR3 sequence (DNA): TGTGCCAGCAGTGCATTGGGACCGACCGGGGGCGACACCATATATTTT. Translating it yields CASSALGPTGGDTIYF. Variable domain in full (rest from reference TRBV2 and TRBJ1-3): EPEVTQTPSHQVTQMGQEVILRCVPISNHLYFYWYRQILGQKVEFLVSFYNNEISEKSEIFDDQFSVERPDGSNFTLKIRSTKLEDSAMYFCASSALGPTGGDTIYFGEGSWLTVV.

The count of this clone is one. This rearrangement joins TRBV6-1 to TRBJ2-7; no clear D gene. The germline V and J ends were trimmed by 3 bases and 4 bases, with 16 bases remaining between them. Germline CDR1 and CDR2: MNHNS and SASEGT. The CDR3 spans 15 residues. Here the CDR3 DNA reads TGTGCCAGCAGTGACAGATTCCCTACCCTTTACGAGCAGTACTTC. The encoded protein is CASSDRFPTLYEQYF.